The next 7 T cell receptor beta chains were all read from a single sample in a study of beta chain features in type 1 diabetes. These receptors lack a known antigen. Findings of the study overall: In all four CD4+ subsets, TCRB CDR3 length was significantly, moderately reduced in type 1 diabetes.

Expressed TCRB transcripts got sequenced, as all isolated RNA was reverse transcribed. Some clones are missing from TCRdb's copy, which holds only in-frame ones; the method was immunoSEQ multiplex PCR. The sample records some 700,000 clones, roughly 12% being singletons. Material: naive CD4+ T cells from blood. These receptors were taken from a young man with type 1 diabetes.

In its sample, this clone was seen a few times. The V and J genes are TRBV5-1 and TRBJ2-1; D gene uncertain. In germline, CDR1 is SGHRS, CDR2 YFSETQ. V lost 4 bases to trimming and J lost 8 bases, with 13 bases between them. The CDR3 sequence is 13 residues long. CDR3 sequence (DNA): TGCGCCAGCAGCAGGACCCCGGCGGATGAGCAGTTCTTC. This translates into CASSRTPADEQFF.

The chain employs TRBV13 and TRBJ1-1; D gene ambiguous. Trimming took 7 bases from V and 3 from J, leaving 9 bases between them. Per germline, CDR1 PRHDT and CDR2 FYEKMQ (reference sequence). This CDR3 contains 12 residues. CDR3 in amino acids: CASTMSDTEAFF. In DNA form, the CDR3 reads TGTGCCAGCACGATGTCGGACACTGAAGCTTTCTTT.

This clone was observed a handful of times. The rearrangement joins TRBV7-9 to TRBJ2-7; 7 bases agree with TRBD1. Trimming cost V 3 bases and J 2 bases; bases outside gene matches: 4. The CDR3 loop spans 14 amino acids. Germline assignment: CDR1 SEHNR and CDR2 FQNEAQ (reference sequence). The CDR3 region has the DNA TGTGCCAGCAGCTTTGCAGACAGGGCCTACGAGCAGTACTTC. This sequence encodes CASSFADRAYEQYF.

CDR3 sequence reads: CASSLAGTEAFF. In DNA, the CDR3 is TGTGCCAGCAGCTTAGCGGGGACTGAAGCTTTCTTT. V and J are TRBV7-8 and TRBJ1-1; no clear D. Germline values: CDR1 SGHVS, CDR2 FQNEAQ. The CDR3 covers 12 residues. V was shortened by 0 bases and J by 5 bases, with 4 bases between the two germline ends.

The chain joins TRBV5-1 to TRBJ2-1; perhaps TRBD2 as D (5 bases). The CDR3 is made up of 13 amino acids. Germline CDR1 is SGHRS and CDR2 is YFSETQ. V dropped 8 bases and J dropped 3 bases, with 12 bases sitting between them. CDR3 protein: CASTAGVYNEQFF. CDR3 in DNA: TGCGCCAGTACAGCCGGGGTCTACAATGAGCAGTTCTTC. The full variable domain, its missing parts supplied by reference TRBV5-1 and TRBJ2-1, is KAGVTQTPRYLIKTRGQQVTLSCSPISGHRSVSWYQQTPGQGLQFLFEYFSETQRNKGNFPGRFSGRQFSNSRSEMNVSTLELGDSALYLCASTAGVYNEQFFGPGTRLTVL.

This clone was detected only a few times. V is TRBV7-6 and J is TRBJ1-2; maybe TRBD1 (5 bases). This CDR3 has 13 amino acids. V was cut by 0 bases and J by 7 bases, with 9 bases left in between. Germline CDR1 reads SGHVS; CDR2 reads FNYEAQ. For the CDR3, the DNA is TGTGCCAGCAGCTTAGCCGGGGGTAGTGGCTACACCTTC. This codes for CASSLAGGSGYTF.

The chain combines TRBV25-1 with TRBJ2-2, with D uncertain. From germline, CDR1 is MGHDK and CDR2 SYGVNS. CDR3 size: 12 residues. Trimming took 6 bases from V and 4 from J, leaving 6 bases between them. The CDR3 DNA reads TGTGCCAGCAGGGGATCCACCGGGGAGCTGTTTTTT. Protein: CASRGSTGELFF. Combining the CDR3 with reference TRBV25-1 and TRBJ2-2 gives the whole variable domain EADIYQTPRYLVIGTGKKITLECSQTMGHDKMYWYQQDPGMELHLIHYSYGVNSTEKGDLSSESTVSRIRTEHFPLTLESARPSHTSQYLCASRGSTGELFFGEGSRLTVL.